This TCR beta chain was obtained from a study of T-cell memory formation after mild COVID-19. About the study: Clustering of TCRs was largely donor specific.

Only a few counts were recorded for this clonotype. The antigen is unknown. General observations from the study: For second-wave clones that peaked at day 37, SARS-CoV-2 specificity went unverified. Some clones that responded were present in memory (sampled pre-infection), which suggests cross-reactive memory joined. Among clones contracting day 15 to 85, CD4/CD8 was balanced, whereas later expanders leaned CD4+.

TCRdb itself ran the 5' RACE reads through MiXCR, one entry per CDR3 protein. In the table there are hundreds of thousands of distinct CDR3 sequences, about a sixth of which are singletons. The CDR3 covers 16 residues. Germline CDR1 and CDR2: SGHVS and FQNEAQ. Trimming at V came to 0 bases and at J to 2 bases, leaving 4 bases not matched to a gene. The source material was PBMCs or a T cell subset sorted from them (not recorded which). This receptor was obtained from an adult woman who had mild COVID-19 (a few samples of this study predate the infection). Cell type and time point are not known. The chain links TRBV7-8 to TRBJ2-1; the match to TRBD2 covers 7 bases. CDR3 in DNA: TGTGCCAGCAGCTTAGCGCCTAGCGGAACCTACAATGAGCAGTTCTTC. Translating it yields CASSLAPSGTYNEQFF.